The 30 T cell receptor beta chains presented below share a single source sample, sequenced in a study of shared clonotypes between healthy human individuals. TCRdb keeps only in-frame clones here, not all; method: immunoSEQ multiplex PCR. The table includes some 2.4 million clones, 93% detected once. Sequencing used naive CD4+ T cells from PBMCs. This sample's subset: CD45RA+ positively selected. The receptors originated from a man aged 18 to 29 in good health. Some clones in this sample may be carry-over from other donors' samples.

Notes on this clone: The sample holds other DNA sequences that translate to the same CDR3. The V and J genes are TRBV28 and TRBJ1-2; a possible D gene is TRBD1 (5 bases). Trimming left V 3 bases short and J 5 bases short, with 7 bases between. CDR3 length equals 12 residues. The germline gives CDR1 MDHEN, CDR2 SYDVKM. Here the CDR3 reads CASSLGQYGYTF. The CDR3 DNA follows: TGTGCCAGCAGTTTGGGGCAATATGGCTACACCTTC.

This clone was picked up one time. This chain links TRBV13 with TRBJ1-5, with D perhaps TRBD1 (6 bases). CDR3 length: 14 residues. V dropped 0 bases and J dropped 9 bases, with 12 bases sitting between them. From germline, CDR1 is PRHDT and CDR2 FYEKMQ (reference sequence). The CDR3 here is CASSLGRGAVPQHF. The CDR3 region has the DNA TGTGCCAGCAGCTTAGGTCGGGGGGCTGTGCCCCAGCATTTT.

The rearrangement uses TRBV6-5 and TRBJ1-5; TRBD1 might be the D (5 bases). In germline, CDR1 is MNHEY, CDR2 SVGAGI. Trimming removed 10 bases from V and 7 bases from J, with 23 bases in between. The CDR3 covers 15 residues. As DNA, the CDR3 is TGTGCCACCCGGGAGGGGTTCTTTGGGTTGCAGCCCCAGCATTTT. Translated: CATREGFFGLQPQHF.

The chain couples TRBV4-2 to TRBJ2-1; 10 bases align to TRBD2. Germline V gene data show CDR1 as LGHNA and CDR2 as YNFKEQ. V was clipped by 5 bases and J by 9 bases; unmatched bases: 16. This CDR3 is 17 amino acids long. CDR3 bases: TGTGCCAGCAGCTCAGGCGTCCTAGCGGGAGATCCAGGTGAGCAGTTCTTC. Protein product: CASSSGVLAGDPGEQFF.

This clone has just one count. This CDR3 is also generated by other DNA sequences in the sample. The rearrangement uses TRBV4-2 and TRBJ2-3, with D perhaps TRBD2 (5 bases). This CDR3 is built from 14 residues. Germline CDR1 and CDR2: LGHNA and YNFKEQ. V was clipped by 0 bases and J by 2 bases, with 6 bases between them. The CDR3 region has the DNA TGTGCCAGCAGCCAAGAGAGGGTCACAGATACGCAGTATTTT. It encodes CASSQERVTDTQYF.

The count of this clone is one. This sequence joins TRBV11-2 and TRBJ1-1; unclear D gene. The CDR3 spans 14 residues. V was clipped by 4 bases and J by 5 bases, with 14 bases between them. Germline CDR1 reads SGHAT; CDR2 reads FQNNGV. The CDR3: CASSSRPLGTEAFF. In nucleotides, the CDR3 is TGTGCCAGCAGCTCCAGGCCCCTGGGGACTGAAGCTTTCTTT. The whole variable domain, filled in from reference TRBV11-2 and TRBJ1-1, reads EAGVAQSPRYKIIEKRQSVAFWCNPISGHATLYWYQQILGQGPKLLIQFQNNGVVDDSQLPKDRFSAERLKGVDSTLKIQPAKLEDSAVYLCASSSRPLGTEAFFGQGTRLTVV.

The rearrangement links TRBV28 to TRBJ1-1; tentative D call: TRBD1 (6 bases). The germline V gene encodes CDR1 MDHEN and CDR2 SYDVKM. The CDR3 spans 15 residues. Trimming took off 3 bases at V and 3 bases at J, with 14 bases between the two ends. CDR3 DNA sequence: TGTGCCAGCAGTTTCCAGGGGACGGGTTACACTGAAGCTTTCTTT. Protein: CASSFQGTGYTEAFF.

The chain uses TRBV28 and TRBJ1-3; 8 nucleotides match TRBD1. The CDR3 contains 16 residues. The germline V gene has CDR1 MDHEN and CDR2 SYDVKM. V lost 5 bases, J lost 0 bases, and 6 bases stayed unmatched. CDR3 sequence reads: CASSTWTGLSGNTIYF. In DNA, the CDR3 is TGTGCCAGCAGTACCTGGACAGGGCTCTCTGGAAACACCATATATTTT.

This chain uses TRBV19 with TRBJ1-1; D gene uncertain. In germline, CDR1 is LNHDA, CDR2 SQIVND (reference sequence). V gave up 4 bases and J gave up 0 bases, with 9 bases separating them. This CDR3 is 14 amino acids long. CDR3 sequence (DNA): TGTGCCAGTAGTAGAAGGTCGTTGAACACTGAAGCTTTCTTT. It codes for CASSRRSLNTEAFF.

The chain uses TRBV12-5 and TRBJ2-1; D gene ambiguous. The V end was cut by 3 bases, the J end by 1 base, with 7 bases between. The CDR3 is made up of 14 amino acids. The V gene's germline CDR1 is LGHNT and CDR2 FRNRAP. The CDR3 sequence: CASGFDDSYNEQFF. DNA of the CDR3: TGTGCTAGTGGTTTCGACGATTCCTACAATGAGCAGTTCTTC.

CDR3 sequence: CSVGRHLTDTQYF. CDR3 in DNA: TGCAGCGTTGGGAGACACCTCACAGATACGCAGTATTTT. The chain combines TRBV29-1 with TRBJ2-3; no reliable D call. In germline, CDR1 is SQVTM, CDR2 ANQGSEA. V was clipped by 4 bases and J by 2 bases, with 10 bases between them. This CDR3 has 13 residues.

The chain carries TRBV7-2 and TRBJ2-3, with 7 bases that match TRBD2. This CDR3 region has 18 residues. Germline assignment: CDR1 SGHTA and CDR2 FQGNSA. J lost 2 bases, V lost 5 bases, and 16 bases had no gene match. The CDR3 sequence is CASSPVGSGGATTDTQYF. CDR3 in DNA: TGTGCCAGCAGCCCGGTGGGGTCGGGAGGAGCTACCACAGATACGCAGTATTTT.

The rearrangement links TRBV5-1 to TRBJ2-3; 9 bases agree with TRBD2. This CDR3 region has 15 residues. Trimming took 4 bases from V and 4 from J; bases not matched to a gene: 7. Germline CDR1 and CDR2: SGHRS and YFSETQ. In DNA, the CDR3 is TGCGCCAGCAGCACCGGGACTAGCAACGCAGATACGCAGTATTTT. Translation gives CASSTGTSNADTQYF. The full variable domain, completed using reference TRBV5-1 and TRBJ2-3, is KAGVTQTPRYLIKTRGQQVTLSCSPISGHRSVSWYQQTPGQGLQFLFEYFSETQRNKGNFPGRFSGRQFSNSRSEMNVSTLELGDSALYLCASSTGTSNADTQYFGPGTRLTVL.

The chain is built from TRBV28 and TRBJ2-1; weak D call: TRBD1 (5 bases). Germline-derived CDR1 and CDR2 are MDHEN and SYDVKM. V was clipped by 6 bases and J by 7 bases, with 10 bases between them. The CDR3 spans 12 residues. Here the CDR3 reads CASSIPGNEQFF. The CDR3 coding sequence is TGTGCCAGCAGCATCCCAGGGAATGAGCAGTTCTTC.

Concerning this clone: This specimen includes other DNA sequences encoding the same CDR3. The gene calls are TRBV5-1 and TRBJ1-5; D gene uncertain. CDR1 is SGHRS and CDR2 is YFSETQ in the germline V gene. The CDR3 has 14 residues. With 0 bases removed from V and 4 bases from J, the gap between germline ends came to 8 bases. The CDR3 coding sequence is TGCGCCAGCAGCTTGGGGGGTAGTAATCAGCCCCAGCATTTT. Translating gives CASSLGGSNQPQHF.

The V gene is TRBV4-1, the J gene TRBJ2-7; the D gene could be TRBD1 or TRBD2 (5 bases each). Trimming took off 4 bases at V and 7 bases at J, with 14 bases between the two ends. CDR1 is MGHRA and CDR2 is YSYEKL in the germline V gene. This CDR3 has 13 residues. The CDR3 DNA is TGCGCCAGCAGCCCCGGGGCCGCACGGGAGCAGTACTTC. Its translation: CASSPGAAREQYF.

The V gene is TRBV28, the J gene TRBJ1-5, with D perhaps TRBD1 (6 bases). Germline-derived CDR1 and CDR2 are MDHEN and SYDVKM. This CDR3 has 15 residues. The V end was cut by 2 bases, the J end by 9 bases, with 17 bases between. The DNA of the CDR3 is TGTGCCAGCAGTTTAGCAGGCGAGGGGGGGTGGCCCCAGCATTTT. This translates into CASSLAGEGGWPQHF.

This clone showed up just once. V and J are TRBV18 and TRBJ2-1, with D perhaps matching TRBD2 (7 bases). Trimming cost V 2 bases and J 1 base, with 9 bases left between them. Germline lookup yields CDR1 KGHSH and CDR2 LQKENI. The CDR3 runs 15 residues. This CDR3 is CASSPRGGSYNEQFF. CDR3 DNA sequence: TGTGCCAGCTCACCAAGGGGGGGGTCCTACAATGAGCAGTTCTTC.

This clone was counted between two and nine times. Within the sample, other DNA sequences also encode this same CDR3. The CDR3 loop reads CASSFGGSGNTIYF. In DNA form, the CDR3 reads TGTGCCAGCAGCTTCGGAGGCTCTGGAAACACCATATATTTT. V is TRBV7-9 and J is TRBJ1-3; D remains ambiguous. The CDR3 contains 14 residues. Deletions cut 3 bases from V and 0 bases from J, with 6 bases between. Germline lookup yields CDR1 SEHNR and CDR2 FQNEAQ (reference sequence).

The gene calls are TRBV7-2 and TRBJ1-6; no firm D call. The CDR3 contains 13 residues. Germline V CDR1 and CDR2: SGHTA, FQGNSA. V shed 2 bases and J shed 7 bases, with 6 bases lying between them. For the CDR3, the DNA is TGTGCCAGCAGCTTACGCCTCAATTCACCCCTCCACTTT. Protein sequence: CASSLRLNSPLHF. The variable domain in full, with the rest retrieved from reference TRBV7-2 and TRBJ1-6, is GAGVSQSPSNKVTEKGKDVELRCDPISGHTALYWYRQSLGQGLEFLIYFQGNSAPDKSGLPSDRFSAERTGGSVSTLTIQRTQQEDSAVYLCASSLRLNSPLHFGNGTRLTVT.

The V gene is TRBV27, the J gene TRBJ2-4, with D unresolved. V dropped 7 bases and J dropped 1 base, with 2 bases sitting between them. This CDR3 region has 11 residues. Per germline, CDR1 MNHEY and CDR2 SMNVEV (reference sequence). The CDR3 DNA reads as TGTGCCAGCAAGGCCAAAAACATTCAGTACTTC. Translation: CASKAKNIQYF.

Written as DNA, the CDR3 is TGTGCCAGCTCACCCGACAGGGAAGCTTATGGCTACACCTTC. Translating gives CASSPDREAYGYTF. The chain combines TRBV18 with TRBJ1-2; the match to TRBD1 covers 7 bases. The J segment lost 5 bases and the V segment lost 3 bases, leaving 6 bases of the junction unmatched. The CDR3 runs 14 residues. Germline CDR1 is KGHSH and CDR2 is LQKENI.

The chain has TRBV27 and TRBJ1-2; D not resolved. V was cut by 3 bases and J by 2 bases, with 7 bases left in between. CDR1 and CDR2 from the germline V gene are MNHEY and SMNVEV (reference sequence). There are 13 residues in the CDR3. CDR3 region: CASSFNGNYGYTF. The CDR3 region has the DNA TGTGCCAGCAGTTTCAACGGCAACTATGGCTACACCTTC.

The gene calls are TRBV9 and TRBJ2-1; D tentatively reads TRBD1 or TRBD2 (6 bases each). Trimming shortened V by 3 bases and J by 3 bases, and 13 bases separated the two germline ends. The germline CDR1 and CDR2 sequences are SGDLS and YYNGEE. This CDR3 has 15 residues. CDR3 sequence: CASSGGGGLYNEQFF. For the CDR3, the DNA is TGTGCCAGCAGCGGCGGAGGGGGTCTCTACAATGAGCAGTTCTTC.

Details on this clone: The identical CDR3 is also encoded by other nucleotide sequences in the sample. J is TRBJ2-7 and V is TRBV28; D is unclear. This CDR3 has 12 amino acids. Germline V gives CDR1 MDHEN, CDR2 SYDVKM. V lost 5 bases and J lost 1, with 6 bases in between. In DNA, the CDR3 is TGTGCCAGCAGTCCCCGGTCCTACGAGCAGTACTTC. Its protein is CASSPRSYEQYF.

The V call is TRBV19, the J call TRBJ1-5; tentative D call: TRBD1 (6 bases). Germline V gene data show CDR1 as LNHDA and CDR2 as SQIVND (reference sequence). V was shortened by 5 bases and J by 3 bases, with 17 bases between the two germline ends. The CDR3 has 16 amino acids. The CDR3 spells CASSLRTAGINQPQHF. The DNA of the CDR3 is TGTGCCAGTAGTCTAAGGACAGCTGGGATCAATCAGCCCCAGCATTTT.

The V call is TRBV30, the J call TRBJ2-7; TRBD1 matches 8 bases. The CDR3 totals 14 residues. Germline V gene sequence: CDR1 GTSNPN, CDR2 SVGIG (reference sequence). V lost 3 bases and J lost 2; bases outside the gene matches: 6. CDR3 in DNA: TGTGCCTGGAGCGCGGACAGGGTAGCCTACGAGCAGTACTTC. Encoded protein: CAWSADRVAYEQYF.

V usage is TRBV18 and J usage is TRBJ2-1; tentative D call: TRBD2 (5 bases). The CDR3 totals 16 residues. In germline, CDR1 is KGHSH, CDR2 LQKENI. V lost 2 bases and J lost 0, with 11 bases in between. The CDR3 DNA sequence: TGTGCCAGCTCACCAGATGAGCGGAGCTCCTACAATGAGCAGTTCTTC. Protein: CASSPDERSSYNEQFF.

The chain combines TRBV7-2 with TRBJ2-5; 11 bases are shared with TRBD2. Unmatched junction bases numbered 7, after V lost 2 bases and J lost 5 bases. This CDR3 spans 16 amino acids. Germline CDR1 and CDR2: SGHTA and FQGNSA. CDR3 region: CASSLRSSGRRETQYF. DNA of the CDR3: TGTGCCAGCAGCTTAAGGTCTAGCGGGAGGAGGGAGACCCAGTACTTC.

The rearrangement links TRBV6-5 to TRBJ2-7, with 8 bases matching TRBD2. This CDR3 has 14 residues. CDR1 MNHEY and CDR2 SVGAGI come from the germline V gene. The V and J ends lost 6 bases and 3 bases, in that order; junction bases with no gene match: 7. The CDR3 loop is CASSKAGEGYEQYF. CDR3 sequence (DNA): TGTGCCAGCAGCAAAGCGGGAGAGGGCTACGAGCAGTACTTC.